This is a list of T cell receptor beta chains from one sample in a study of cytomegalovirus exposure and HLA in healthy donors. The repertoire was sequenced with immunoSEQ multiplex PCR; TCRdb's copy has only in-frame clones and lacks some. The repertoire holds approximately 76,000 clones, with roughly 78% as singletons. Sequenced input: PBMCs. Receptors were obtained from a man younger than 45 in good health and CMV-seronegative. Both conserved end residues are part of each CDR3. A D gene is named only where the DNA matches it firmly. For some rows the clone size is stated as once, few or many, or as a class when expanded; others skip it.

cdr3_nt: TGCGCCAGCAGCCAAGGGCCCGGGGAGACCCAGTACTTC; cdr3_aa: CASSQGPGETQYF; cdr3_length: 13; v_call: TRBV4-1; clone_size: -; j_call: TRBJ2-5; d_call: -
cdr3_nt: TGTGCCAGCAGTTTAGCAGTCTCGAGGGGGAATGGCTACACCTTC; cdr3_aa: CASSLAVSRGNGYTF; cdr3_length: 15; v_call: TRBV28; clone_size: -; j_call: TRBJ1-2; d_call: -
cdr3_nt: TGCGCCAGCAGCCAAGATTCGGGAGGGACCTCCTACGAGCAGTACTTC; cdr3_aa: CASSQDSGGTSYEQYF; cdr3_length: 16; v_call: TRBV4-1; clone_size: -; j_call: TRBJ2-7; d_call: TRBD2
cdr3_nt: TGTGCCAGCAGGGACCGCGGGCAGGGGGACGAGCAGTACTTC; cdr3_aa: CASRDRGQGDEQYF; cdr3_length: 14; v_call: TRBV28; clone_size: -; j_call: TRBJ2-7; d_call: TRBD1
cdr3_nt: TGTGCCAGCAGTGCACCGGACAGAGACACTGAAGCTTTCTTT; cdr3_aa: CASSAPDRDTEAFF; cdr3_length: 14; v_call: TRBV6-1; clone_size: few; j_call: TRBJ1-1; d_call: -
cdr3_nt: TGCGCCAGCAGCGACCGGGACATTTGGGCTGCTACGCAGTATTTT; cdr3_aa: CASSDRDIWAATQYF; cdr3_length: 15; v_call: TRBV5-1; clone_size: -; j_call: TRBJ2-3; d_call: -
cdr3_nt: TGTGCCAGCAGCTTAGTCGGGAAAGAGGTAGATACGCAGTATTTT; cdr3_aa: CASSLVGKEVDTQYF; cdr3_length: 15; v_call: TRBV7-2; clone_size: few; j_call: TRBJ2-3; d_call: -
cdr3_nt: TGTGCCATCAGTGAGGGACAGGTATACCCTGACCTAGCCAAAAACATTCAGTACTTC; cdr3_aa: CAISEGQVYPDLAKNIQYF; cdr3_length: 19; v_call: TRBV10-3; clone_size: -; j_call: TRBJ2-4; d_call: TRBD1
cdr3_nt: TGTGCCAGTAGAGGCAGACAGTTTAATTCACCCCTCCACTTT; cdr3_aa: CASRGRQFNSPLHF; cdr3_length: 14; v_call: TRBV19; clone_size: -; j_call: TRBJ1-6; d_call: -
cdr3_nt: TGTGCCAGTAGCAGGACTAGCAGGCAAGAGACCCAGTACTTC; cdr3_aa: CASSRTSRQETQYF; cdr3_length: 14; v_call: TRBV19; clone_size: -; j_call: TRBJ2-5; d_call: TRBD2
cdr3_nt: TGTGCCAGCAGTTCCCTATCGTTTGGACAGGAGGAGACCCAGTACTTC; cdr3_aa: CASSSLSFGQEETQYF; cdr3_length: 16; v_call: TRBV28; clone_size: few; j_call: TRBJ2-5; d_call: TRBD1
cdr3_nt: TGTGCCAGCAGTTTCCACCGGGGGGCGGGAACAGAGACCCAGTACTTC; cdr3_aa: CASSFHRGAGTETQYF; cdr3_length: 16; v_call: TRBV27; clone_size: few; j_call: TRBJ2-5; d_call: -
cdr3_nt: TGTGCCAGCAGTTTCTTCGCCCTGGGGGGAGGGGAGACCCAGTACTTC; cdr3_aa: CASSFFALGGGETQYF; cdr3_length: 16; v_call: TRBV27; clone_size: -; j_call: TRBJ2-5; d_call: TRBD2
cdr3_nt: TGCGCCAGCAGCCAAGTAAGGGGTGAAGCTTTCTTT; cdr3_aa: CASSQVRGEAFF; cdr3_length: 12; v_call: TRBV4-3; clone_size: -; j_call: TRBJ1-1; d_call: -
cdr3_nt: TGTGCCAGCAGTCATAGCGGGGGGGCCAGGTATGAGCAGTTCTTC; cdr3_aa: CASSHSGGARYEQFF; cdr3_length: 15; v_call: TRBV7-3; clone_size: -; j_call: TRBJ2-1; d_call: TRBD2
cdr3_nt: TGTGCCAGCAGTGTAGACTTTAGCTCCTACGAGCAGTACTTC; cdr3_aa: CASSVDFSSYEQYF; cdr3_length: 14; v_call: TRBV2; clone_size: -; j_call: TRBJ2-7; d_call: -
cdr3_nt: TGTGCCAGCAGTTACACGACAGGGAATGGCTACACCTTC; cdr3_aa: CASSYTTGNGYTF; cdr3_length: 13; v_call: TRBV6-5; clone_size: -; j_call: TRBJ1-2; d_call: TRBD1